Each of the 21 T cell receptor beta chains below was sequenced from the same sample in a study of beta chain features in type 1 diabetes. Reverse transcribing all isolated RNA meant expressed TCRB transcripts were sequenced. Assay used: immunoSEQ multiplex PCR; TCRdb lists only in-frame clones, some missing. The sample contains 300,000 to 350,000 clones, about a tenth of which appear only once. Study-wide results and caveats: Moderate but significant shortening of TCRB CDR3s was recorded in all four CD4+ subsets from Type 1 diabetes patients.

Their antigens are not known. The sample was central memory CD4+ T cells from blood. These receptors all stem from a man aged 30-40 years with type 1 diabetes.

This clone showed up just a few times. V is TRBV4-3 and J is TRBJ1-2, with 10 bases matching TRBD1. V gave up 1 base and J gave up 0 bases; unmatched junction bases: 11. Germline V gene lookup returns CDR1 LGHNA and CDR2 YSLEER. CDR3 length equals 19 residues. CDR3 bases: TGCGCCAGCAGCCAAGTGTTTTTGACAGGGGGCCTCTCTAACTATGGCTACACCTTC. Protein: CASSQVFLTGGLSNYGYTF.

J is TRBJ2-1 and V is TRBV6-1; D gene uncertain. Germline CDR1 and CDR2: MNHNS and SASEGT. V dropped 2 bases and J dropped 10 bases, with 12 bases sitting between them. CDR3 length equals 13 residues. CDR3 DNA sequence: TGTGCCAGCAGTGAACAAGGAGCGCGAGAGCAGTTCTTC. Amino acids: CASSEQGAREQFF.

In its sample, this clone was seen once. CDR3 coding DNA: TGTGCCACCAGCAGAGTTAGTGACAGTAACTATGGCTACACCTTC. Protein: CATSRVSDSNYGYTF. J is TRBJ1-2 and V is TRBV15, with D maybe TRBD1 (5 bases). V lost 1 base, J lost 1 base, and 10 bases lay in between. CDR1 is LNHNV and CDR2 is YYDKDF in the germline V gene (reference sequence). CDR3 size: 15 residues. Full variable domain (remainder filled in from reference TRBV15 and TRBJ1-2): DAMVIQNPRYQVTQFGKPVTLSCSQTLNHNVMYWYQQKSSQAPKLLFHYYDKDFNNEADTPDNFQSRRPNTSFCFLDIRSPGLGDTAMYLCATSRVSDSNYGYTFGSGTRLTVV.

CDR3 amino acids: CASSLKRDFQPQHF. CDR3 DNA sequence: TGTGCCAGCAGCTTGAAACGGGATTTCCAGCCCCAGCATTTT. The V and J genes are TRBV5-6 and TRBJ1-5, with D unresolved. Germline assignment: CDR1 SGHDT and CDR2 YYEEEE. Trimming cost V 1 base and J 7 bases, with 12 bases left between them. CDR3 length: 14 amino acids.

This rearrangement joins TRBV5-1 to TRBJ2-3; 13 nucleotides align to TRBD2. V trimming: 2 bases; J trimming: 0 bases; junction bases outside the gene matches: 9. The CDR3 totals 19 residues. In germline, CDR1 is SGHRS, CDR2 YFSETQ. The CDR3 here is CASSFSRLAGGSSTDTQYF. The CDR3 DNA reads TGCGCCAGCAGCTTCTCCCGACTAGCGGGGGGCTCTAGCACAGATACGCAGTATTTT.

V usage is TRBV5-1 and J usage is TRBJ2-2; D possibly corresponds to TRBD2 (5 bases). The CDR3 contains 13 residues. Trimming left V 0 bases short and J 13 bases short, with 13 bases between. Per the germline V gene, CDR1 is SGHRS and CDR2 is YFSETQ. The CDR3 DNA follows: TGCGCCAGCAGCTTGGGAATGGCGGAGGCGCTGTTTTTT. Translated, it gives CASSLGMAEALFF.

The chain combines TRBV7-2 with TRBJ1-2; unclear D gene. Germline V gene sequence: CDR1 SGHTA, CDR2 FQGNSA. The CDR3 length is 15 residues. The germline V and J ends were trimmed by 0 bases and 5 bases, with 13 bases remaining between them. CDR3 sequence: CASSLADPLLYGYTF. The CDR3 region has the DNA TGTGCCAGCAGCTTAGCAGATCCCCTTTTATATGGCTACACCTTC.

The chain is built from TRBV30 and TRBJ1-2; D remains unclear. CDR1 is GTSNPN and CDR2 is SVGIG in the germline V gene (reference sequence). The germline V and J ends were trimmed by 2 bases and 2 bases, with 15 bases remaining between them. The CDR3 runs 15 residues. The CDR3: CAWSRHVIRNYGYTF. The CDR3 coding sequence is TGTGCCTGGAGTCGTCATGTGATCCGAAACTATGGCTACACCTTC.

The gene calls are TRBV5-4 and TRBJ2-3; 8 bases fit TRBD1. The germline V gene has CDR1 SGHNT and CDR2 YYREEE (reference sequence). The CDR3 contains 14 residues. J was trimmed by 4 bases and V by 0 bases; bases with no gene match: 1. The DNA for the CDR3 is TGTGCCAGCAGCTTGGCAGGGGGCGCAGATACGCAGTATTTT. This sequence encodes CASSLAGGADTQYF.

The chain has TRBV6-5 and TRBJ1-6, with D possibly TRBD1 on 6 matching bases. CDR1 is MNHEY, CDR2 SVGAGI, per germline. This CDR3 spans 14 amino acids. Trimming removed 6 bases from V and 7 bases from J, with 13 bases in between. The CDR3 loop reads CASRNGTPNSPLHF. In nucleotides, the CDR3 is TGTGCCAGCAGAAACGGGACACCCAATTCACCCCTCCACTTT.

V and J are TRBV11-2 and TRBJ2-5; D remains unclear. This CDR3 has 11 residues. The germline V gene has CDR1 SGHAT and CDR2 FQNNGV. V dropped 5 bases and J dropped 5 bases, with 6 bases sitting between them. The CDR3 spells CASSHSETQYF. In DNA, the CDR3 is TGTGCCAGCAGCCACTCGGAGACCCAGTACTTC.

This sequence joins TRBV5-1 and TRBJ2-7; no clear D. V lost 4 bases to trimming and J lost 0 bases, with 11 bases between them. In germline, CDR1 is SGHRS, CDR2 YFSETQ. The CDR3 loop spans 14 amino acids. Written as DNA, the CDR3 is TGCGCCAGCAGCCTTCGGGTCAACTCCTACGAGCAGTACTTC. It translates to CASSLRVNSYEQYF. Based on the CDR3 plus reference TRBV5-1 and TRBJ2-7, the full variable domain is KAGVTQTPRYLIKTRGQQVTLSCSPISGHRSVSWYQQTPGQGLQFLFEYFSETQRNKGNFPGRFSGRQFSNSRSEMNVSTLELGDSALYLCASSLRVNSYEQYFGPGTRLTVT.

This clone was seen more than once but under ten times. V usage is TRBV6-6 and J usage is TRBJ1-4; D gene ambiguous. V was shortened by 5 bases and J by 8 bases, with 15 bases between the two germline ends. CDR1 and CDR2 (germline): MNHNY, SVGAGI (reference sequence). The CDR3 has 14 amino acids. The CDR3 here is CASSVGDVGEKLFF. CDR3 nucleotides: TGTGCCAGCAGTGTTGGGGATGTCGGGGAAAAACTGTTTTTT.

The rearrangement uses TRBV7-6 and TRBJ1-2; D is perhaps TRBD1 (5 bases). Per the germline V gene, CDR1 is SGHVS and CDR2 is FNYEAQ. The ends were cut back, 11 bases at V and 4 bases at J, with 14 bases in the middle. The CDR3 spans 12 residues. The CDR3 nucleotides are TGTGCCGTACAGATCGGGGGCTATGGCTACACCTTC. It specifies CAVQIGGYGYTF.

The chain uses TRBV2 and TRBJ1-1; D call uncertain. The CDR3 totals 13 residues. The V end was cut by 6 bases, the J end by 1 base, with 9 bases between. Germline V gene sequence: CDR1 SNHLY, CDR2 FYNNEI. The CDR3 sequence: CASRVEGNTEAFF. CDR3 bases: TGTGCCAGCAGAGTAGAGGGGAACACTGAAGCTTTCTTT.

The CDR3 sequence is CASSLDQWEQYF. The CDR3 nucleotides read TGTGCCAGCAGCTTAGATCAGTGGGAGCAGTACTTC. This chain links TRBV7-9 with TRBJ2-7; D is unresolved. The CDR3 loop spans 12 amino acids. The germline CDR1 and CDR2 sequences are SEHNR and FQNEAQ (reference sequence). V lost 1 base and J 7 bases, leaving 8 bases between the germline ends.

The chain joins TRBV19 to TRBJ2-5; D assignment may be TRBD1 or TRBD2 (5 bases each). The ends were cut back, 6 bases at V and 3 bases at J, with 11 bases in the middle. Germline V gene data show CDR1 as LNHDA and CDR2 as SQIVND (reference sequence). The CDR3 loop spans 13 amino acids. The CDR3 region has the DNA TGTGCCAGTAGGATCCGGGGCGAAGAGACCCAGTACTTC. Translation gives CASRIRGEETQYF.

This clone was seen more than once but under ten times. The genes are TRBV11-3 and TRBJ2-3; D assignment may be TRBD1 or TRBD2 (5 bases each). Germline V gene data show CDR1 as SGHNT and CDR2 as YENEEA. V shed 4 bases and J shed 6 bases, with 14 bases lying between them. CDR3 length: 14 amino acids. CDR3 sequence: CASSSDGGTDTQYF. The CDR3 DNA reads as TGTGCCAGCAGCTCCGATGGGGGTACCGATACGCAGTATTTT.

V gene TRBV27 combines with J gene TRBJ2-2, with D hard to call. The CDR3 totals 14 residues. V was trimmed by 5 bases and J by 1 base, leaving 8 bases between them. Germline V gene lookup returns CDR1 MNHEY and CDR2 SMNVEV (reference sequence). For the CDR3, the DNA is TGTGCCAGCAGTCCCACACTGAACACCGGGGAGCTGTTTTTT. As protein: CASSPTLNTGELFF.

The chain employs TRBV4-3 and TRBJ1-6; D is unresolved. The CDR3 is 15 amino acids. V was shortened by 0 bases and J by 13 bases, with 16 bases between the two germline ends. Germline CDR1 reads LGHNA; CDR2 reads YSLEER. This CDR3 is CASSQDVYGYGPLHF. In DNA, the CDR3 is TGCGCCAGCAGCCAAGATGTCTATGGATACGGGCCCCTCCACTTT.

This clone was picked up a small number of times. CDR3 bases: TGTGCCAGCAGTTTGACAGGGGGCACTGAAGCTTTCTTT. Its translation is CASSLTGGTEAFF. The gene calls are TRBV6-6 and TRBJ1-1; TRBD1 matches 9 bases. The germline V gene has CDR1 MNHNY and CDR2 SVGAGI (reference sequence). CDR3 length equals 13 residues. J was trimmed by 4 bases and V by 4 bases; bases with no gene match: 1.